This T cell receptor beta chain derives from a study of blood T cells in healthy people across ages (dated by TCRdb to 2014 to 2015). Some background on the complete study: In model experiments, template switching captured roughly one uniquely barcoded TCR beta cDNA molecule for every two T cells. The donors were divided into four age groups: young (average around 16 years), middle-aged (approximately 42), aged (approximately 64) and long-lived (roughly 88). The study analyzed two additional independent replicas of 1 million unique cDNA reads from the same blood draw for two donors, one aged 18 to 29 and one aged 80 or older. Donors of different ages were randomly distributed across sequencing lanes to avoid experimental bias. Age-related changes in TCR beta repertoire diversity were measured in the study by deep sequencing normalized with unique cDNA molecular identifiers. Broader findings and caveats from the paper: As age increased, observed TCR beta diversity per million T cells dropped in a roughly linear way, and a significant reduction was already evident by age 40. Compared with the aged group, the long-lived group had more naive CD4+ T cells, fewer expanded clones and increased TCR diversity, a pattern suggesting age selection. Bulk unsorted PBMC profiling prevented conclusive comparison of naive and antigen-experienced compartments. Donor CMV infection status was unknown, potentially confounding age-related changes in expanded clonotypes. There was a strong correlation between observed TCR beta diversity and the percentage of naive T cells measured by flow cytometry. Total diversity estimates from one million sequenced T cells were considered lower bounds and underestimates.

Donors were approximately 42 systemically healthy Caucasian individuals from Russia aged roughly 6 to 100 years. Each donor gave roughly 9.5 milliliters of peripheral blood, collected into EDTA-treated Vacutainer tubes. Ficoll-Paque density-gradient centrifugation was used to isolate PBMCs, with at least 7 million per sample. Trizol reagent was used to extract total RNA from the PBMCs, yielding at least 6 micrograms per sample. For every donor, flow cytometry on a PBMC aliquot measured the percentage of naive CD45RAhigh/CD27high T cells. The library was generated by 5' RACE. TCRdb names Illumina HiSeq 2500 as the instrument used. The second PCR ran for about 6 to 11 cycles and used a J-beta primer mix along with a sample-barcoded 5' primer. A template-switch 5' adaptor carrying 12 random nucleotides introduced a unique molecular identifier onto each TCR beta cDNA molecule. Each sample yielded at least 3 million CDR3-containing paired-end reads. All of the RNA was converted into first-strand cDNA using the Mint cDNA synthesis kit, with a TRBC-specific oligonucleotide serving as the primer. After uracil-DNA glycosylase treatment, a first 18-cycle PCR used universal primers M1SS and BC2_uni_R on all cDNA. For the original study's pipeline: For normalization, 1 million high-quality reads, each with a distinct molecular identifier, were randomly selected from each sample. Instead of being binned into consensus sequences, reads with shared molecular identifiers were discarded. MiTCR, with a Q25 quality threshold and the strictest error-elimination algorithm, was used for CDR3 identification, clonotype clustering and error correction. Lower-bound total TCR beta diversity was estimated with a nonparametric unseen species model using Euler transformation. TCRdb trimmed public reads at Q25 via fastp, called clones via MiXCR and kept in-frame beta chains. Every entry covers one CDR3 protein and lists the most common genes and DNA from its rows. The V and J calls reflect TCRdb's pipeline rather than the authors' work. Here the sample has over 600,000 distinct CDR3 sequences; 35% to 50% occur a single time. About 30% of the sample is in the top ten clones.

Points on this clonotype: Its antigen remains unidentified. Base qualities are not at hand, and no much larger clone is one base apart.

V and J lose 2 bases and 2 bases, and a span of 9 bases separates them. Reading the germline V gene gives CDR1 ENHRY and CDR2 SYGVKD. Taken from cysteine to phenylalanine, the CDR3 has 14 residues. Of the read, only the CDR3 DNA is kept; its 42 bases are in frame from base 1. The chain is encoded by TRBV10-3 joined to TRBJ2-5; TRBD1 is perhaps the D gene, given 6 matching bases. What was sequenced was blood. This sequence was found in an older man in good health. Here the CDR3 is given as CAISEGQRQETQYF. In nucleotide form, the sequence is TGTGCCATCAGTGAGGGACAGCGACAAGAGACCCAGTACTTC.